The rows below give T cell receptor beta chains drawn from one sample of a study of identical twins. TCRdb fed the 5' RACE reads into MiXCR, producing one record per CDR3 protein. The sample records some 270,000 distinct CDR3 sequences, about 8.9% being singletons. The data also belong to a second study, concerning yellow fever vaccine responses in identical twins.

Input material: CD8+ T cells sorted from blood. The origin of the receptors is a young woman in good health. Both conserved end residues are part of each CDR3. The D gene is left open where the match is weak. Only some rows state a clone size, as once, few, many or a class for expanded clones.

clone_size: -
d_call: TRBD2
v_call: TRBV28
j_call: TRBJ2-3
cdr3_nt: TGTGCCAGCAGTCCCGGGACTAGCCTTCGCACAGATACGCAGTATTTT
cdr3_aa: CASSPGTSLRTDTQYF

clone_size: -
d_call: TRBD2
v_call: TRBV12-3/TRBV12-4
j_call: TRBJ2-2
cdr3_nt: TGTGCCAGCAGTTCCCTCAGTCTAGCGGGAAGCACTTTCGGGGAGCTGTTTTTT
cdr3_aa: CASSSLSLAGSTFGELFF

clone_size: -
d_call: TRBD1
v_call: TRBV15
j_call: TRBJ2-1
cdr3_nt: TGTGCCACTAGGACAGGTTACAATGAGCAGTTCTTC
cdr3_aa: CATRTGYNEQFF

clone_size: -
d_call: -
v_call: TRBV7-2
j_call: TRBJ1-2
cdr3_nt: TGTGCCAGCAGCTTAGAAAGGGGGAATCTCTATGGCTACACCTTC
cdr3_aa: CASSLERGNLYGYTF

clone_size: many
d_call: -
v_call: TRBV12-3/TRBV12-4
j_call: TRBJ2-5
cdr3_nt: TGTGCCAGCAGTTTTTCCGGCTCGCGGGAGACCCAGTACTTC
cdr3_aa: CASSFSGSRETQYF

clone_size: -
d_call: TRBD2
v_call: TRBV27
j_call: TRBJ2-4
cdr3_nt: TGTGCCAGCAGTTCGGGACTAGCGTTCATTCAGTACTTC
cdr3_aa: CASSSGLAFIQYF

clone_size: few
d_call: -
v_call: TRBV14
j_call: TRBJ2-3
cdr3_nt: TGTGCCAGCAGCCAAGATCTGGTAGCCGCAGATACGCAGTATTTT
cdr3_aa: CASSQDLVAADTQYF

clone_size: few
d_call: -
v_call: TRBV9
j_call: TRBJ1-5
cdr3_nt: TGTGCCAGCAGCGTGGGGGGTCGTGAAGGGCCCCAGCATTTT
cdr3_aa: CASSVGGREGPQHF

clone_size: -
d_call: TRBD1
v_call: TRBV7-9
j_call: TRBJ2-5
cdr3_nt: TGTGCCAGCAGCCCAGTCCCGGGACAGGAGGCGTACTTC
cdr3_aa: CASSPVPGQEAYF

clone_size: -
d_call: -
v_call: TRBV10-3
j_call: TRBJ2-3
cdr3_nt: TGTGCCATCAGTGAGCTTAGGAGCACAGATACGCAGTATTTT
cdr3_aa: CAISELRSTDTQYF

clone_size: -
d_call: -
v_call: TRBV29-1
j_call: TRBJ2-3
cdr3_nt: TGCAGCGTTGTGCCACAGGACACAGATACGCAGTATTTT
cdr3_aa: CSVVPQDTDTQYF

clone_size: -
d_call: -
v_call: TRBV27
j_call: TRBJ2-5
cdr3_nt: TGTGCCAGCAAGAGACAAGAGACCCAGTACTTC
cdr3_aa: CASKRQETQYF

clone_size: -
d_call: TRBD2
v_call: TRBV18
j_call: TRBJ2-3
cdr3_nt: TGTGCCAGCTCGCTCCGGCCCAAGCGGGGGGCGTCCTCGGATACGCAGTATTTT
cdr3_aa: CASSLRPKRGASSDTQYF

clone_size: -
d_call: -
v_call: TRBV6-2/TRBV6-3
j_call: TRBJ2-1
cdr3_nt: TGTGCCAGCAGTTATAGAACTAATAGGTCCTACAATGAGCAGTTCTTC
cdr3_aa: CASSYRTNRSYNEQFF

clone_size: -
d_call: TRBD1
v_call: TRBV28
j_call: TRBJ1-5
cdr3_nt: TGTGCCAGCAGCGGACAGGGTCGCAAGGGGCAGCCCCAGCATTTT
cdr3_aa: CASSGQGRKGQPQHF

clone_size: few
d_call: TRBD1
v_call: TRBV5-1
j_call: TRBJ2-7
cdr3_nt: TGCGCCAGCAGCGGTGACAGGGATCTCTACGAGCAGTACTTC
cdr3_aa: CASSGDRDLYEQYF

clone_size: -
d_call: TRBD2
v_call: TRBV9
j_call: TRBJ2-7
cdr3_nt: TGTGCCAGCAGCGCCGGGGGGACCGGGAGCGAGCAGTACTTC
cdr3_aa: CASSAGGTGSEQYF

clone_size: few
d_call: TRBD2
v_call: TRBV20-1
j_call: TRBJ2-1
cdr3_nt: TGCAGTGCTAGAGATTGGACTAGCGGGAGGAGCTCCTACAATGAGCAGTTCTTC
cdr3_aa: CSARDWTSGRSSYNEQFF

clone_size: -
d_call: -
v_call: TRBV12-2
j_call: TRBJ2-5
cdr3_nt: TGTGCAAGTCGCTTAGTGTATGGTATTGAGACCCAGTACTTC
cdr3_aa: CASRLVYGIETQYF

clone_size: -
d_call: -
v_call: TRBV25-1
j_call: TRBJ2-3
cdr3_nt: TGTGCCAGCAGTGAAGAGGAGACTACGCAGTATTTT
cdr3_aa: CASSEEETTQYF

clone_size: few
d_call: TRBD1
v_call: TRBV5-4
j_call: TRBJ1-6
cdr3_nt: TGTGCCAGCAGCTTACTAGGGACAGGGTTCGACTCCTATAATTCACCCCTCCACTTT
cdr3_aa: CASSLLGTGFDSYNSPLHF

clone_size: many
d_call: -
v_call: TRBV4-3
j_call: TRBJ2-1
cdr3_nt: TGCGCCAGCAGCCAAGATGGATCAGGGTCGGATGAGCAGTTCTTC
cdr3_aa: CASSQDGSGSDEQFF

clone_size: many
d_call: TRBD2
v_call: TRBV6-2/TRBV6-3
j_call: TRBJ2-7
cdr3_nt: TGTGCCAGCAGTTACGGGGAGGGCTACGAGCAGTACTTC
cdr3_aa: CASSYGEGYEQYF

clone_size: -
d_call: TRBD2
v_call: TRBV13
j_call: TRBJ2-1
cdr3_nt: TGTGCCAGCAGCGTCCTTACTAGCGGTGAGCAGTTCTTC
cdr3_aa: CASSVLTSGEQFF

clone_size: few
d_call: -
v_call: TRBV7-9
j_call: TRBJ2-5
cdr3_nt: TGTGCCAGCAGCTTAGGCAGGGTAGCTCAAGAGACCCAGTACTTC
cdr3_aa: CASSLGRVAQETQYF

clone_size: -
d_call: TRBD2
v_call: TRBV9
j_call: TRBJ2-1
cdr3_nt: TGTGCCAGCAGCGCAGGTAGCGGGAGGAATGAGCAGTTCTTC
cdr3_aa: CASSAGSGRNEQFF

clone_size: few
d_call: TRBD1
v_call: TRBV2
j_call: TRBJ1-5
cdr3_nt: TGTGCCAGCAGTGACTCCTGGGACAGCTTCAATCAGCCCCAGCATTTT
cdr3_aa: CASSDSWDSFNQPQHF

clone_size: -
d_call: -
v_call: TRBV10-3
j_call: TRBJ1-4
cdr3_nt: TGTGCCATCAGTGAGACTGGGGAGACTAATGAAAAACTGTTTTTT
cdr3_aa: CAISETGETNEKLFF

clone_size: -
d_call: -
v_call: TRBV7-9
j_call: TRBJ2-3
cdr3_nt: TGTGCCAGCAGCGCCGAAGGCACAGATACGCAGTATTTT
cdr3_aa: CASSAEGTDTQYF

clone_size: -
d_call: -
v_call: TRBV2
j_call: TRBJ2-7
cdr3_nt: TGTGCCAGCAGCCCTTCCAGGGGGGTCTCCGAGCAGTACTTC
cdr3_aa: CASSPSRGVSEQYF

clone_size: few
d_call: -
v_call: TRBV28
j_call: TRBJ2-7
cdr3_nt: TGTGCCAGCAGTTTATCCCCCCAGTCGTCTGGGACCTACGAGCAGTACTTC
cdr3_aa: CASSLSPQSSGTYEQYF

clone_size: -
d_call: TRBD1
v_call: TRBV5-1
j_call: TRBJ2-2
cdr3_nt: TGCGCCAGCAGCCGAGTGCTGCTGGACAGGGACGGAGGCACGAACACCGGGGAGCTGTTTTTT
cdr3_aa: CASSRVLLDRDGGTNTGELFF

clone_size: few
d_call: -
v_call: TRBV2
j_call: TRBJ1-1
cdr3_nt: TGTGCCAGCAGTGAGGGGCAGGGAATCACTGAAGCTTTCTTT
cdr3_aa: CASSEGQGITEAFF

clone_size: few
d_call: TRBD1
v_call: TRBV20-1
j_call: TRBJ2-1
cdr3_nt: TGCAGTGCCCCGCTCGACAGGGGGAATCTCGATGAGCAGTTCTTC
cdr3_aa: CSAPLDRGNLDEQFF

clone_size: many
d_call: TRBD2
v_call: TRBV12-3/TRBV12-4
j_call: TRBJ2-1
cdr3_nt: TGTGCCAGCAGTTTAGTGCGGGGGGGATACAATGAGCAGTTCTTC
cdr3_aa: CASSLVRGGYNEQFF

clone_size: few
d_call: TRBD1
v_call: TRBV5-6
j_call: TRBJ2-7
cdr3_nt: TGTGCCAGCAGCTTTGGGACAGGGATGGTATCCGAGCAGTACTTC
cdr3_aa: CASSFGTGMVSEQYF

clone_size: few
d_call: -
v_call: TRBV5-6
j_call: TRBJ2-5
cdr3_nt: TGTGCCAGCAGCTTGTTCGGTTGGAACCAAGAGACCCAGTACTTC
cdr3_aa: CASSLFGWNQETQYF

clone_size: many
d_call: -
v_call: TRBV29-1
j_call: TRBJ1-2
cdr3_nt: TGCAGCGTTGAATTGGGTGCTCCGGACTATGGCTACACCTTC
cdr3_aa: CSVELGAPDYGYTF

clone_size: few
d_call: -
v_call: TRBV2
j_call: TRBJ2-7
cdr3_nt: TGTGCCAGCACGACCCACCCAGAGGAGCAGTACTTC
cdr3_aa: CASTTHPEEQYF

clone_size: few
d_call: -
v_call: TRBV4-1
j_call: TRBJ1-1
cdr3_nt: TGCGCCAGCAGCCAATTCGGTCCGGGAAACACTGAAGCTTTCTTT
cdr3_aa: CASSQFGPGNTEAFF

clone_size: few
d_call: -
v_call: TRBV20-1
j_call: TRBJ2-7
cdr3_nt: TGCAGTGCTAGACGGGAGACCTCCTACGAGCAGTACTTC
cdr3_aa: CSARRETSYEQYF

clone_size: -
d_call: -
v_call: TRBV6-5
j_call: TRBJ2-3
cdr3_nt: TGTGCCAGCAGTTACTCGTCTTGGCAGGGAGCAGATACGCAGTATTTT
cdr3_aa: CASSYSSWQGADTQYF

clone_size: many
d_call: -
v_call: TRBV4-1
j_call: TRBJ2-7
cdr3_nt: TGCGCCAGCAGCCAAGATGAGGGTTCCATCGCTAAAGAGCAGTACTTC
cdr3_aa: CASSQDEGSIAKEQYF

clone_size: -
d_call: -
v_call: TRBV6-2/TRBV6-3
j_call: TRBJ1-1
cdr3_nt: TGTGCCAGCAAGTACCTGAACACTGAAGCTTTCTTT
cdr3_aa: CASKYLNTEAFF

clone_size: many
d_call: -
v_call: TRBV20-1
j_call: TRBJ1-1
cdr3_nt: TGCAGTGCTTGGGAGGGGGCTGAAGCTTTCTTT
cdr3_aa: CSAWEGAEAFF

clone_size: many
d_call: TRBD1
v_call: TRBV20-1
j_call: TRBJ2-7
cdr3_nt: TGCAGTGCCGAGCATGGACAGGGTGACTACGAGCAGTACTTC
cdr3_aa: CSAEHGQGDYEQYF

clone_size: -
d_call: TRBD1
v_call: TRBV27
j_call: TRBJ2-7
cdr3_nt: TGTGCCATTGGGACAGGGGGCTACGAGCAGTACTTC
cdr3_aa: CAIGTGGYEQYF

clone_size: many
d_call: -
v_call: TRBV9
j_call: TRBJ1-5
cdr3_nt: TGTGCCAGCAGCGTTCAGCGTAGGGAGCCCCAGCATTTT
cdr3_aa: CASSVQRREPQHF

clone_size: -
d_call: -
v_call: TRBV20-1
j_call: TRBJ2-1
cdr3_nt: TGCAGTGCTACGGCCCCTAGCATAATCCCCTACAATGAGCAGTTCTTC
cdr3_aa: CSATAPSIIPYNEQFF

clone_size: many
d_call: -
v_call: TRBV15
j_call: TRBJ2-3
cdr3_nt: TGTGCCACCAGCAGACGACGGGGGCTCACAGATACGCAGTATTTT
cdr3_aa: CATSRRRGLTDTQYF

clone_size: many
d_call: -
v_call: TRBV3-1
j_call: TRBJ2-3
cdr3_nt: TGTGCCAGCCGGTCGACTGGGCCTAGCACAGATACGCAGTATTTT
cdr3_aa: CASRSTGPSTDTQYF

clone_size: many
d_call: TRBD1
v_call: TRBV29-1
j_call: TRBJ2-7
cdr3_nt: TGCAGCGTGGCCGGGACAGCCCGTTCCAAGAGCTCCTACGAGCAGTACTTC
cdr3_aa: CSVAGTARSKSSYEQYF

clone_size: few
d_call: TRBD1
v_call: TRBV7-9
j_call: TRBJ1-1
cdr3_nt: TGTGCCAGCAGCGCTTCAGGGGGCACTGAAGCTTTCTTT
cdr3_aa: CASSASGGTEAFF

clone_size: many
d_call: -
v_call: TRBV12-3/TRBV12-4
j_call: TRBJ2-4
cdr3_nt: TGTGCCAGCAGCCTCTCCGGAGGTGGCTCCAAAAACATTCAGTACTTC
cdr3_aa: CASSLSGGGSKNIQYF

clone_size: -
d_call: TRBD2
v_call: TRBV6-4
j_call: TRBJ2-1
cdr3_nt: TGTGCCACCGCGACCCGACAGGGCAGCGGCCTAGCGGGGGGCAATGAGCAGTTCTTC
cdr3_aa: CATATRQGSGLAGGNEQFF